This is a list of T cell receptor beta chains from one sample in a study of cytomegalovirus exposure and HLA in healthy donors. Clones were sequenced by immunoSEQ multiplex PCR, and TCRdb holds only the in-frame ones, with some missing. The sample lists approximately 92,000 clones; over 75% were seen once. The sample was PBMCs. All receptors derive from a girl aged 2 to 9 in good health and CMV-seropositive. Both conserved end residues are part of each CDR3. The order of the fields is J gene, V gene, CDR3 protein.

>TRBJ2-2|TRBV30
CAWTRRDRDAGELFF
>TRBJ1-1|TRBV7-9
CASSSDRMNTEAFF
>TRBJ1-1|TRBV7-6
CASSLELGTNTEAFF
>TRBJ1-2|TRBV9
CASGEGGYTF
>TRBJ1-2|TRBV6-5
CASRTPGQGAGGYTF
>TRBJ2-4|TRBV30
CAWSVNRGLGIQYF
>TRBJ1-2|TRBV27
CASSRDRAIGGYTF
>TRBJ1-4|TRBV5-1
CASSAGGAVEKLFF
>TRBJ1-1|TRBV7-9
CASSFTGGVPEAFF
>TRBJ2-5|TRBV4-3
CASSQDRTSLETQYF
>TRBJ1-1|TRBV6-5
CASSYLRELNTEAFF
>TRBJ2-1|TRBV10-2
CASSDWGGFNEQFF
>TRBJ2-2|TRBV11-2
CASSLSTSGNTGELFF
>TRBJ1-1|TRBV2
CASSRGTEAFF
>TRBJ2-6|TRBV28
CASRGEAGANVLTF
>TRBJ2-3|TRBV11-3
CASSSWDTSTDTQYF
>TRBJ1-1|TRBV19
CATQPRTGFVTEAFF
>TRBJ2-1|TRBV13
CASSFLGWREGRNEQFF
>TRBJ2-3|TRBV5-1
CASSLASGRTDTQYF
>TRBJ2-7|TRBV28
CASSPLAIGHEQYF
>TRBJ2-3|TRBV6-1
CASTVLAGTDTQYF
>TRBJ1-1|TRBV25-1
CARPDRPGEVTEAFF
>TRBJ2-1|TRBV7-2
CASSLGLAGEQFF